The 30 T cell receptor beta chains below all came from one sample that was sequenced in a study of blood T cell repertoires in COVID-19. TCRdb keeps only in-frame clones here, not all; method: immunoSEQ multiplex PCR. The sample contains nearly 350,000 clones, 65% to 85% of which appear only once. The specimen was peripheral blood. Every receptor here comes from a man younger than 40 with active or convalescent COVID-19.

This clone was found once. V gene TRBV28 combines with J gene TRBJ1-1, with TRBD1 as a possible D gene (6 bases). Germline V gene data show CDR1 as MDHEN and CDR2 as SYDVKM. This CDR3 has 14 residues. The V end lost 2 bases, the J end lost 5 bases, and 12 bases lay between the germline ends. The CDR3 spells CASSLGGRGTEAFF. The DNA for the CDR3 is TGTGCCAGCAGTTTAGGCGGGAGGGGGACTGAAGCTTTCTTT.

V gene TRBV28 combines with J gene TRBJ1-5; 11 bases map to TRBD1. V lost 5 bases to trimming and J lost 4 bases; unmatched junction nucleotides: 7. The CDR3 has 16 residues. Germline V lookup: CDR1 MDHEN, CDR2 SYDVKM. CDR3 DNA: TGTGCCAGCAGTGATAGGGACAGGGGGAGGAATCAGCCCCAGCATTTT. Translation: CASSDRDRGRNQPQHF.

CDR3: CASSQPGVSTDTQYF. The CDR3 DNA reads as TGTGCCAGCAGCCAGCCGGGAGTTAGCACAGATACGCAGTATTTT. The J gene is TRBJ2-3, the V gene TRBV3-1 (or the pseudogene TRBV3-2), with D possibly TRBD2 on 6 matching bases. The germline gives CDR1 LGHDT, CDR2 YNNKEL (reference sequence). CDR3 length: 15 residues. The V gene lost 3 bases and the J gene lost 0 bases, with 10 bases spanning the gap.

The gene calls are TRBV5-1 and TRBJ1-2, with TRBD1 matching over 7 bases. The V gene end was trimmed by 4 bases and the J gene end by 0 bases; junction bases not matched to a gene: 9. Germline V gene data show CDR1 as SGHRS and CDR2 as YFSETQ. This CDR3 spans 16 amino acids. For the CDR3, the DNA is TGCGCCAGCAGCGCCTTCAACAGGGGCTCTAACTATGGCTACACCTTC. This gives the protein CASSAFNRGSNYGYTF.

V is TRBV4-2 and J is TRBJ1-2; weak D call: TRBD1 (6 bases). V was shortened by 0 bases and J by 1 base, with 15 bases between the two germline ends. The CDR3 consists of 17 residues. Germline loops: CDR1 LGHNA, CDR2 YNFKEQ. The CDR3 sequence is CASSQDGQGGGNYGYTF. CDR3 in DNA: TGTGCCAGCAGCCAAGATGGGCAGGGAGGGGGTAACTATGGCTACACCTTC.

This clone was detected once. The CDR3 nucleotides read TGTGCCAGCTCACAGGGGGCACGGACCGGGGAGCTGTTTTTT. This gives the protein CASSQGARTGELFF. V is TRBV18 and J is TRBJ2-2, with 7 nucleotides matching TRBD1. This CDR3 has 14 amino acids. V gave up 4 bases and J gave up 5 bases; unmatched junction bases: 4. CDR1 is KGHSH and CDR2 is LQKENI in the germline V gene.

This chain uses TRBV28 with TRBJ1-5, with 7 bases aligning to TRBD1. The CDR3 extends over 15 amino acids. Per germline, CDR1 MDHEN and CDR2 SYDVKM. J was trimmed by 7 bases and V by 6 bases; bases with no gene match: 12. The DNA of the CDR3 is TGTGCCAGCAGCTTTGGGACAGCCGCGGACCAGCCCCAGCATTTT. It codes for CASSFGTAADQPQHF.

This CDR3 reads CASSPGGRMNNEQFF. In DNA, the CDR3 is TGTGCCAGCAGCCCTGGCGGGAGGATGAACAATGAGCAGTTCTTC. V gene TRBV27 combines with J gene TRBJ2-1, with 8 bases that match TRBD2. Germline loops: CDR1 MNHEY, CDR2 SMNVEV (reference sequence). This CDR3 has 15 residues. V lost 6 bases to trimming and J lost 5 bases; unmatched junction nucleotides: 9.

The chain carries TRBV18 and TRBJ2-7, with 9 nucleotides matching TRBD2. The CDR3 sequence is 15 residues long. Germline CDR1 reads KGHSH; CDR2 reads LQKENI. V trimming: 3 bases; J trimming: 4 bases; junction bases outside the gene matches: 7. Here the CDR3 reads CASSPRREGGYEQYF. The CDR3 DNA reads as TGTGCCAGCTCACCGAGGCGGGAGGGAGGGTACGAGCAGTACTTC.

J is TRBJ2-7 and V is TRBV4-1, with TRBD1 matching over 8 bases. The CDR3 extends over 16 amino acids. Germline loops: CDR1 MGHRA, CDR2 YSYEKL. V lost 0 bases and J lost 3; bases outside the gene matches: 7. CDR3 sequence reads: CASSQEAGQAFYEQYF. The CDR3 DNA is TGCGCCAGCAGCCAAGAGGCGGGACAGGCCTTCTACGAGCAGTACTTC.

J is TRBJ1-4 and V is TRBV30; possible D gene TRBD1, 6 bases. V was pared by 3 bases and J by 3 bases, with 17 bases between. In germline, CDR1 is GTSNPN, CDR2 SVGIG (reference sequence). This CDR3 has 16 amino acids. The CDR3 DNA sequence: TGTGCCTGGAGAACCCAGGGGTCCCTGTCTAATGAAAAACTGTTTTTT. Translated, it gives CAWRTQGSLSNEKLFF.

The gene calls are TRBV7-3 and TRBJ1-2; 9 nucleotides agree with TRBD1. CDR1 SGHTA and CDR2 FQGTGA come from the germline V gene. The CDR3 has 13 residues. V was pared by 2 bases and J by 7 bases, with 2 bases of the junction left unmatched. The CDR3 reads CASSLGTGSGYTF. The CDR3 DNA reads TGTGCCAGCAGCTTAGGGACAGGGTCTGGCTACACCTTC.

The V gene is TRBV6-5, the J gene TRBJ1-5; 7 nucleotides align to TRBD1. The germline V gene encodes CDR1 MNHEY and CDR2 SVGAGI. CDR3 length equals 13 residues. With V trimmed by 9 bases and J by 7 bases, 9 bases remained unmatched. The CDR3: CASDRELGQPQHF. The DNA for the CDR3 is TGTGCCAGTGACAGGGAGCTTGGACAGCCCCAGCATTTT.

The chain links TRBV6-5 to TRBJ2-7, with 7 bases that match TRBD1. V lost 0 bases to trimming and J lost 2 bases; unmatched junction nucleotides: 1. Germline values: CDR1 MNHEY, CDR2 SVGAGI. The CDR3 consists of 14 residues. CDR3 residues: CASSYSTGPYEQYF. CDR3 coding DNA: TGTGCCAGCAGTTACTCGACAGGGCCCTACGAGCAGTACTTC.

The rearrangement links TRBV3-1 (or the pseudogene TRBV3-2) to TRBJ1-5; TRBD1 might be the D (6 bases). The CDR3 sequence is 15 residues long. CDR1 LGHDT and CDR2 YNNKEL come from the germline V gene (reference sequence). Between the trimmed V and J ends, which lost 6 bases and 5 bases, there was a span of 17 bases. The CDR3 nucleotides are TGTGCCAGCAGTTCAGGGGCAGGGGCTTATCAGCCCCAGCATTTT. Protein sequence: CASSSGAGAYQPQHF.

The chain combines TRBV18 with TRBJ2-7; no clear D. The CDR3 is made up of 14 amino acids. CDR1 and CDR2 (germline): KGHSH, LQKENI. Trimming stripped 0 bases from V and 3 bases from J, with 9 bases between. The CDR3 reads CASSPPRQNYEQYF. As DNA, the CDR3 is TGTGCCAGCTCACCACCGCGGCAGAACTACGAGCAGTACTTC. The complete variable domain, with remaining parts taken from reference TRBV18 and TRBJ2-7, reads NAGVMQNPRHLVRRRGQEARLRCSPMKGHSHVYWYRQLPEEGLKFMVYLQKENIIDESGMPKERFSAEFPKEGPSILRIQQVVRGDSAAYFCASSPPRQNYEQYFGPGTRLTVT.

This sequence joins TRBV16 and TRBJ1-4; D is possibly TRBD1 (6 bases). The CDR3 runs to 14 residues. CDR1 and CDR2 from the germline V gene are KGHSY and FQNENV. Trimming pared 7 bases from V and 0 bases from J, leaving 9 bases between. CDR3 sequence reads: CASTQGPTNEKLFF. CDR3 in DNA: TGTGCCAGCACCCAGGGGCCAACTAATGAAAAACTGTTTTTT.

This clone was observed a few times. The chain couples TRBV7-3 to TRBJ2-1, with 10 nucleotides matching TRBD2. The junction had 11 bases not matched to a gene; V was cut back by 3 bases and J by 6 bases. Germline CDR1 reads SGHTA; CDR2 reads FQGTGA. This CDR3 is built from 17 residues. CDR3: CASSFPLGAGGPNEQFF. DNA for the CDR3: TGTGCCAGCAGCTTCCCCCTAGGAGCGGGAGGGCCCAATGAGCAGTTCTTC.

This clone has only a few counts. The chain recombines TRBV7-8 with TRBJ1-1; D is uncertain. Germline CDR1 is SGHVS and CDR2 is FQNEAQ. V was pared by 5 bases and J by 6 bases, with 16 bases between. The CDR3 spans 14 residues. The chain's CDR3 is CASSPDRGSAEAFF. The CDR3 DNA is TGTGCCAGCAGCCCAGACCGGGGAAGCGCTGAAGCTTTCTTT. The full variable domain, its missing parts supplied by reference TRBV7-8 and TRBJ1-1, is GAGVSQSPRYKVAKRGQDVALRCDPISGHVSLFWYQQALGQGPEFLTYFQNEAQLDKSGLPSDRFFAERPEGSVSTLKIQRTQQEDSAVYLCASSPDRGSAEAFFGQGTRLTVV.

The chain's CDR3 is CASSSLGGDLAFF. Written as DNA, the CDR3 is TGTGCCAGCAGCTCTTTAGGGGGGGATTTGGCTTTCTTT. The chain employs TRBV7-2 and TRBJ1-1, with TRBD1 as a possible D gene (6 bases). The CDR3 is made up of 13 amino acids. Trimming took off 4 bases at V and 11 bases at J, with 17 bases between the two ends. Germline V gene sequence: CDR1 SGHTA, CDR2 FQGNSA.

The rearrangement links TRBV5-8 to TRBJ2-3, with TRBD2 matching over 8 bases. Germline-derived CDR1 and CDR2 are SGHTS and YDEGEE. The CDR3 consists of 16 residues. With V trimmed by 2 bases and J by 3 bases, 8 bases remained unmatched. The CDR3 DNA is TGTGCCAGCAGCTTTGGGAGCGGGAGACGGACAGATACGCAGTATTTT. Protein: CASSFGSGRRTDTQYF.

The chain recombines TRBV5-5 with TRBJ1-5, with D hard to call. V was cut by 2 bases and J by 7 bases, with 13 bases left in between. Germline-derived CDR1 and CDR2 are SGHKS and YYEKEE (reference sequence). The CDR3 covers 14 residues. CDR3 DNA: TGTGCCAGCAGCTTCGGCCCCGACGGGCAGCCCCAGCATTTT. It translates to CASSFGPDGQPQHF.

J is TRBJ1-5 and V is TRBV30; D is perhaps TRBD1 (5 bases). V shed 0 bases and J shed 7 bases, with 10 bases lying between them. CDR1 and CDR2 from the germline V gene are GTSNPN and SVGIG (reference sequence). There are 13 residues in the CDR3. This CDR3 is CAWSVQDLQPQHF. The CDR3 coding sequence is TGTGCCTGGAGTGTACAGGACCTCCAGCCCCAGCATTTT.

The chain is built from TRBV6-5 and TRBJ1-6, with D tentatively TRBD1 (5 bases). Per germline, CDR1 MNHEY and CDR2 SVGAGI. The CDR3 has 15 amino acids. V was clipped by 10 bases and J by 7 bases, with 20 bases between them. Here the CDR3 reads CATQPGLRPNSPLHF. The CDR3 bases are TGTGCCACCCAGCCGGGACTCCGGCCGAATTCACCCCTCCACTTT.

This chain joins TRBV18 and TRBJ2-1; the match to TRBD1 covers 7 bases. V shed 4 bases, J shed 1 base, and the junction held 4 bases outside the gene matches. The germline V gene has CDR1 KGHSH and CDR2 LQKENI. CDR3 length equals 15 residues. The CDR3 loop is CASSQRQGSYNEQFF. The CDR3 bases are TGTGCCAGCTCACAACGACAGGGTTCCTACAATGAGCAGTTCTTC.

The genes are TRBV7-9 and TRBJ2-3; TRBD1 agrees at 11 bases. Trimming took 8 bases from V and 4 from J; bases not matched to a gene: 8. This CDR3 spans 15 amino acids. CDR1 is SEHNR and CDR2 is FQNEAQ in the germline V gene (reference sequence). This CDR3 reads CASGPRDRGADTQYF. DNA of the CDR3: TGTGCCAGCGGCCCGAGGGACAGGGGGGCAGATACGCAGTATTTT.

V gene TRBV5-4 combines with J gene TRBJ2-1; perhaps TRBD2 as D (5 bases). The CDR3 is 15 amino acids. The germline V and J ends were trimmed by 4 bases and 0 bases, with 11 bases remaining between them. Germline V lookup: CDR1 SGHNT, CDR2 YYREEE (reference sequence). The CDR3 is CASSRSGSSYNEQFF. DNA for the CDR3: TGTGCCAGCAGCCGAAGCGGAAGCTCCTACAATGAGCAGTTCTTC.

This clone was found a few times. In DNA form, the CDR3 reads TGTGCCTGGAGTGTACTAGGGGGCGGCGGCTACACCTTC. Amino acids: CAWSVLGGGGYTF. The gene calls are TRBV30 and TRBJ1-2; TRBD1 agrees at 7 bases. This CDR3 contains 13 residues. From germline, CDR1 is GTSNPN and CDR2 SVGIG (reference sequence). V trimming: 0 bases; J trimming: 8 bases; junction bases outside the gene matches: 6.

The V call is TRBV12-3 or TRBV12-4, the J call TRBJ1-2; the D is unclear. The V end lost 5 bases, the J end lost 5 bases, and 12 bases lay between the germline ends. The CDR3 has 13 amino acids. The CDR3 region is CASSVGRDYGYTF. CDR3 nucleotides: TGTGCCAGCAGTGTTGGGAGGGATTATGGCTACACCTTC.

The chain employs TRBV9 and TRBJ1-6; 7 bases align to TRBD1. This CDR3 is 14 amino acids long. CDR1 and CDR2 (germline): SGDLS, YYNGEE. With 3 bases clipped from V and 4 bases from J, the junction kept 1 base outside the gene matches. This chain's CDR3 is CASSAQGYNSPLHF. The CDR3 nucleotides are TGTGCCAGCAGCGCACAGGGGTATAATTCACCCCTCCACTTT.